Following are 14 T cell receptor beta chains from one sample sequenced in a study of T cells in Graves' hyperthyroidism and ophthalmopathy. Template material for amplifying TCR beta CDR3 regions consisted of RNA transcripts. With the HTBI primer set, the TCR CDR3 went through a first round of RT-PCR. One entry per CDR3 protein results from TCRdb running MiXCR on the multiplex PCR reads. Here the sample spans fewer than 500,000 distinct CDR3 sequences, about 13% being singletons. Sequenced material: blood. The receptor set was obtained from a man aged 25-40 years with Graves' hyperthyroidism that later progressed to Graves' ophthalmopathy.

This clonotype has at least ten counts. The CDR3 loop reads CASSLRPRDREWKAFF. The CDR3 bases are TGTGCCAGCAGTTTACGCCCTCGGGACAGGGAATGGAAGGCTTTCTTT. V usage is TRBV28 and J usage is TRBJ1-1; 9 bases are shared with TRBD1. Germline V gives CDR1 MDHEN, CDR2 SYDVKM. This CDR3 has 16 amino acids. Trimming removed 2 bases from V and 11 bases from J; junction bases left unmatched: 15. The variable domain in full, completed from reference TRBV28 and TRBJ1-1, reads DVKVTQSSRYLVKRTGEKVFLECVQDMDHENMFWYRQDPGLGLRLIYFSYDVKMKEKGDIPEGYSVSREKKERFSLILESASTNQTSMYLCASSLRPRDREWKAFFGQGTRLTVV.

This clonotype was recorded many times. The genes are TRBV5-6 and TRBJ1-5, with 8 nucleotides matching TRBD1. This CDR3 has 16 amino acids. CDR1 is SGHDT and CDR2 is YYEEEE in the germline V gene. Trimming cost V 1 base and J 3 bases; bases outside gene matches: 6. In DNA, the CDR3 is TGTGCCAGCAGCTTGTTGACAGGGGATCCCAATCAGCCCCAGCATTTT. Protein product: CASSLLTGDPNQPQHF.

This chain uses TRBV7-3 with TRBJ2-1, with 7 bases aligning to TRBD1. The CDR3 length is 15 residues. The germline V gene has CDR1 SGHTA and CDR2 FQGTGA. V lost 1 base, J lost 5 bases, and 5 bases stayed unmatched. In DNA form, the CDR3 reads TGTGCCAGCAGCTTAAGGGTAGGGGGCAACAATGAGCAGTTCTTC. As protein: CASSLRVGGNNEQFF.

This clonotype occurred many times. The chain employs TRBV7-9 and TRBJ2-7; no definite D call. This CDR3 is 12 amino acids long. In germline, CDR1 is SEHNR, CDR2 FQNEAQ (reference sequence). Trimming took 4 bases from V and 6 from J, leaving 10 bases between them. CDR3 in amino acids: CASSSTTGEQYF. The CDR3 DNA reads as TGTGCCAGCAGCTCGACAACCGGCGAGCAGTACTTC.

J is TRBJ2-1 and V is TRBV27; D may be TRBD1 or TRBD2 (7 bases each). V lost 6 bases to trimming and J lost 6 bases, with 12 bases between them. The CDR3 has 13 residues. CDR1 is MNHEY and CDR2 is SMNVEV in the germline V gene (reference sequence). This chain's CDR3 is CASRTRGGNEQFF. CDR3 nucleotide sequence: TGTGCCAGCAGGACCAGGGGGGGCAATGAGCAGTTCTTC.

As for this clonotype: A clone one base away is much larger, so this may be a read error. V is TRBV12-5 and J is TRBJ1-1; D remains unclear. The CDR3 loop spans 13 amino acids. CDR1 and CDR2 (germline): LGHNT, FRNRAP. Trimming left V 7 bases short and J 6 bases short, with 15 bases between. The CDR3 sequence: CASATPFSAEAFF. CDR3 nucleotides: TGTGCTAGTGCTACACCCTTTAGCGCTGAAGCTTTCTTT.

Many counts were recorded for this clonotype. Mismatch with germline at one junction end may stem from a read error. This chain uses TRBV5-1 with TRBJ2-7; possible D gene TRBD1, 6 bases. The CDR3 loop spans 12 amino acids. Germline CDR1 and CDR2: SGHRS and YFSETQ. DNA of the CDR3: TGTGCCAGCAGTTTAGGGGGTTACGAGCAGTACTTC. This codes for CASSLGGYEQYF.

Ten or more counts support this clonotype. The rearrangement links TRBV28 to TRBJ2-1; TRBD2 matches at 16 bases. The CDR3 is made up of 16 amino acids. From germline, CDR1 is MDHEN and CDR2 SYDVKM. V lost 4 bases to trimming and J lost 9 bases; unmatched junction nucleotides: 6. CDR3 nucleotides: TGTGCCAGCAGTTCCGGGACTAGCGGGGGGGTGGTTGAGCAGTTCTTC. This encodes CASSSGTSGGVVEQFF.

This clonotype was counted only a few times. J is TRBJ1-5 and V is TRBV12-3 or TRBV12-4; the D gene is possibly TRBD1 (5 bases). Trimming took off 5 bases at V and 1 base at J, with 12 bases between the two ends. This CDR3 region has 15 residues. Written as DNA, the CDR3 is TGTGCCAGCAGTCCACGGGGGGGAAGCAATCAGCCCCAGCATTTT. Encoded protein: CASSPRGGSNQPQHF.

This clonotype was found many times. This chain connects TRBV12-5 to TRBJ2-5, with TRBD1 matching 9 bases. The CDR3 sequence is 17 residues long. V dropped 1 base and J dropped 2; count of bases not matched to a gene: 8. Germline V gene lookup returns CDR1 LGHNT and CDR2 FRNRAP. The CDR3 loop is CASGLDHTGQGQETQYF. The CDR3 coding sequence is TGTGCTAGTGGTTTGGACCACACCGGACAGGGGCAAGAGACCCAGTACTTC.

This clonotype was seen only a few times. The chain employs TRBV29-1 and TRBJ1-2; 8 bases line up with TRBD1. There are 12 residues in the CDR3. CDR1 and CDR2 from the germline V gene are SQVTM and ANQGSEA. Trimming cost V 4 bases and J 5 bases; bases outside gene matches: 3. The CDR3 loop is CSVAQGGYGYTF. The CDR3, as DNA: TGCAGCGTTGCACAGGGGGGGTATGGCTACACCTTC.

V is TRBV24-1 and J is TRBJ2-3; TRBD2 matches 9 bases. V was pared by 4 bases and J by 2 bases, with 6 bases of the junction left unmatched. Germline lookup yields CDR1 KGHDR and CDR2 SFDVKD. CDR3 size: 16 residues. CDR3 sequence (DNA): TGTGCCACCAGTGAAACCCTAGCGGGGTCCACAGATACGCAGTATTTT. Protein: CATSETLAGSTDTQYF.

The CDR3 loop reads CASSFRGGRSDTQYF. CDR3 nucleotide sequence: TGTGCCAGCAGTTTTCGGGGGGGCAGGTCAGATACGCAGTATTTT. The V gene is TRBV6-1, the J gene TRBJ2-3, with TRBD2 matching over 8 bases. The V gene's germline CDR1 is MNHNS and CDR2 SASEGT. V gave up 5 bases and J gave up 4 bases; unmatched junction bases: 8. This CDR3 is built from 15 residues.

This clonotype was detected many times. The V and J genes are TRBV7-8 and TRBJ2-1; no clear D gene. The germline V gene has CDR1 SGHVS and CDR2 FQNEAQ. V was pared by 1 base and J by 7 bases, with 11 bases between. This CDR3 is 14 amino acids long. The CDR3: CASSLVRQVNEQFF. The CDR3, as DNA: TGTGCCAGCAGCTTAGTCCGCCAGGTTAATGAGCAGTTCTTC.